Below are 4 T cell receptor beta chains sequenced from a single sample in a study of post-analysis software for immune sequencing data. Findings and limits, study-wide: Patients had higher frequencies than controls of five TRBV segments, including TRBV5-6, TRBV5-1 and TRBV20-1.

Unique molecular identifiers tagged the TCR beta cDNA libraries. MiXCR, run by TCRdb on the PCR reads, gives a single entry per CDR3 protein. The data hold hundreds of thousands of distinct CDR3 sequences, with approximately 60% observed a single time. The antigens for these receptors are not known. The sample taken for sequencing was blood. Source of these receptors: a girl aged 2-10 years with multiple sclerosis.

CDR3 region: CASSYWAGWDDTEAFF. CDR3 bases: TGTGCCAGCAGTTACTGGGCAGGGTGGGACGACACTGAAGCTTTCTTT. The rearrangement links TRBV6-5 to TRBJ1-1, with a possible D match to TRBD1 (5 bases). Per the germline V gene, CDR1 is MNHEY and CDR2 is SVGAGI. The CDR3 sequence is 16 residues long. Trimming removed 1 base from V and 3 bases from J, with 15 bases in between.

This clonotype was detected a few times. This chain uses TRBV28 with TRBJ2-5; D perhaps matches TRBD1 (6 bases). The V gene lost 3 bases and the J gene lost 6 bases, with 8 bases spanning the gap. In germline, CDR1 is MDHEN, CDR2 SYDVKM. This CDR3 contains 12 residues. As DNA, the CDR3 is TGTGCCAGCAGTTTCCAGGGGAAGACCCAGTACTTC. Amino acid sequence: CASSFQGKTQYF.

The chain is built from TRBV29-1 and TRBJ1-1; D may be TRBD1 (6 bases). Between the trimmed V and J ends, which lost 3 bases and 1 base, there was a span of 12 bases. From germline, CDR1 is SQVTM and CDR2 ANQGSEA. The CDR3 contains 14 residues. CDR3 coding DNA: TGCAGCGTTGAGCCACAGGGCAGGAACACTGAAGCTTTCTTT. This translates into CSVEPQGRNTEAFF.

With respect to this clonotype: The junction shows a germline mismatch at one end, possibly a read error. The chain carries TRBV12-3 or TRBV12-4 and TRBJ2-7; 8 bases agree with TRBD1. CDR3 length: 13 amino acids. CDR3 sequence (DNA): TGTGCCAGCAGTCTAGCCGGACAGGGCGAGCAGTACTTC. Amino acid sequence: CASSLAGQGEQYF.